A single sample gave rise to the 24 T cell receptor beta chains below, sequenced in a study of cytomegalovirus exposure and HLA in healthy donors. Primers for the PCR totalled 60 Vbeta and 13 Jbeta. Sequencing was performed with immunoSEQ multiplex PCR; in TCRdb, only in-frame clones are kept and a portion is missing. The sample comprises about 100,000 clones, 65% to 85% of which are singletons, and more than 2% rests with the top ten. The specimen sequenced was PBMCs. These TCRs come from a young man in good health and CMV-seronegative.

This sequence joins TRBV4-3 and TRBJ2-7; possible D gene TRBD1, 5 bases. The CDR3 sequence is 13 residues long. V gave up 3 bases and J gave up 4 bases, with 10 bases separating them. CDR1 and CDR2 (germline): LGHNA, YSLEER. CDR3 amino acids: CASSHQSGYEQYF. In DNA, the CDR3 is TGCGCCAGCAGCCATCAATCAGGGTACGAGCAGTACTTC.

This clone was detected a few times. V usage is TRBV6-4 and J usage is TRBJ2-2; 7 bases line up with TRBD1. Unmatched junction bases numbered 7, after V lost 8 bases and J lost 4 bases. Germline CDR1 and CDR2: MRHNA and SNTAGT. The CDR3 extends over 14 amino acids. The CDR3 region is CASSRQGGTGELFF. The CDR3 nucleotides are TGTGCCAGCTCCCGACAGGGTGGCACCGGGGAGCTGTTTTTT.

The V and J genes are TRBV4-1 and TRBJ1-2; 8 nucleotides line up with TRBD1. After removal of 1 base from V and 3 bases from J, the junction contained 4 bases not matched to a gene. The CDR3 contains 15 residues. Per the germline V gene, CDR1 is MGHRA and CDR2 is YSYEKL. CDR3: CASSQGQGADYGYTF. The CDR3 bases are TGCGCCAGCAGCCAAGGGCAGGGGGCAGACTATGGCTACACCTTC.

The rearrangement uses TRBV7-2 and TRBJ2-5, with 10 bases fitting TRBD1. J lost 6 bases, V lost 5 bases, and 9 bases had no gene match. The germline V gene has CDR1 SGHTA and CDR2 FQGNSA. This CDR3 contains 15 residues. The CDR3 sequence is CASSPRTGGEQTQYF. Written as DNA, the CDR3 is TGTGCCAGCAGCCCCAGGACAGGGGGTGAGCAGACCCAGTACTTC.

This clone was seen many times. This chain links TRBV2 with TRBJ1-5, with D tentatively TRBD1 (5 bases). Trimming pared 8 bases from V and 3 bases from J, leaving 14 bases between. The CDR3 is 14 residues long. CDR1 is SNHLY, CDR2 FYNNEI, per germline. Written as DNA, the CDR3 is TGTGCCAGCTCCAGGGAAAGGGACAATCAGCCCCAGCATTTT. Protein product: CASSRERDNQPQHF.

V is TRBV10-3 and J is TRBJ2-3; perhaps TRBD1 as D (6 bases). The CDR3 sequence is 12 residues long. The V end was cut by 10 bases, the J end by 4 bases, with 12 bases between. Looked up from germline, CDR1 is ENHRY and CDR2 is SYGVKD. In DNA, the CDR3 is TGTGCCACCTGGGGACAAGCAGATACGCAGTATTTT. Translating gives CATWGQADTQYF.

The genes are TRBV29-1 and TRBJ2-6; 9 bases are shared with TRBD2. The length of the CDR3 is 18 residues. After removal of 7 bases from V and 0 bases from J, the junction contained 13 bases not matched to a gene. Germline V gives CDR1 SQVTM, CDR2 ANQGSEA. The CDR3, as DNA: TGCAGCGCCGAACAGGCGAGCGGGGGGTTCTCTGGGGCCAACGTCCTGACTTTC. This translates into CSAEQASGGFSGANVLTF.

In DNA form, the CDR3 reads TGTGCCAGCAGCCAAGATTCCGGACTAGCGGGGGGGCGGGTCTACAATGAGCAGTTCTTC. This translates into CASSQDSGLAGGRVYNEQFF. The gene calls are TRBV4-2 and TRBJ2-1; 15 bases are shared with TRBD2. With 0 bases clipped from V and 3 bases from J, the junction kept 9 bases outside the gene matches. CDR1 LGHNA and CDR2 YNFKEQ come from the germline V gene. This CDR3 contains 20 residues.

The V call is TRBV7-3, the J call TRBJ2-2, with a weak D call TRBD2 (6 bases). This CDR3 has 12 amino acids. Trimming cost V 6 bases and J 7 bases, with 9 bases left between them. Germline V gene sequence: CDR1 SGHTA, CDR2 FQGTGA. The CDR3 DNA follows: TGTGCCAGCAGGCGAGCGGGCGGGGAGCTGTTTTTT. It specifies CASRRAGGELFF.

The V gene is TRBV5-4, the J gene TRBJ2-2; TRBD1 matches at 9 bases. The ends lost 4 bases at V and 4 bases at J; junction bases unmatched: 8. This CDR3 contains 16 residues. Germline V gives CDR1 SGHNT, CDR2 YYREEE (reference sequence). The CDR3 is CASSGTGTPLTGELFF. The CDR3 nucleotides read TGTGCCAGCAGCGGGACAGGGACGCCGCTCACCGGGGAGCTGTTTTTT.

Of note for this clone: At one of its ends the junction is not consistent with the germline gene, which may arise from a read error. The chain uses TRBV5-1 and TRBJ2-7; D is undetermined. This CDR3 spans 14 amino acids. Germline lookup yields CDR1 SGHRS and CDR2 YFSETQ. CDR3 amino acids: CANSLAGSSYEQYF. As DNA, the CDR3 is TGCGCCAACAGCTTGGCCGGGTCTTCCTACGAGCAGTACTTC.

The chain uses TRBV5-1 and TRBJ1-2; 7 bases align to TRBD1. The J segment lost 4 bases and the V segment lost 6 bases, leaving 3 bases of the junction unmatched. CDR1 is SGHRS, CDR2 YFSETQ, per germline. The CDR3 contains 12 residues. DNA for the CDR3: TGCGCCAGCACTGGGGACAGCTATGGCTACACCTTC. It specifies CASTGDSYGYTF.

The V and J genes are TRBV2 and TRBJ2-7; TRBD1 aligns across 7 bases. From germline, CDR1 is SNHLY and CDR2 FYNNEI. V lost 8 bases, J lost 0 bases, and 1 base stayed unmatched. CDR3 length equals 12 residues. Written as DNA, the CDR3 is TGTGCCAGCGGACAGGTCTCCTACGAGCAGTACTTC. It encodes CASGQVSYEQYF.

The rearrangement uses TRBV11-2 and TRBJ2-3, with 9 bases matching TRBD2. The CDR3 has 15 amino acids. J lost 15 bases, V lost 0 bases, and 13 bases had no gene match. Per the germline V gene, CDR1 is SGHAT and CDR2 is FQNNGV. CDR3 sequence: CASSLERAGGHYCYF. CDR3 DNA: TGTGCCAGCAGCTTAGAACGAGCGGGGGGCCATTATTGTTATTTT.

The V gene is TRBV18, the J gene TRBJ2-7, with D maybe TRBD2 (6 bases). This CDR3 region has 19 residues. Trimming stripped 2 bases from V and 0 bases from J, with 23 bases between. Germline lookup yields CDR1 KGHSH and CDR2 LQKENI. This CDR3 reads CASSPFPGFPGTFSYEQYF. The CDR3 nucleotides read TGTGCCAGCTCACCATTCCCAGGCTTCCCCGGGACTTTCTCCTACGAGCAGTACTTC. Based on the CDR3 plus reference TRBV18 and TRBJ2-7, the full variable domain is NAGVMQNPRHLVRRRGQEARLRCSPMKGHSHVYWYRQLPEEGLKFMVYLQKENIIDESGMPKERFSAEFPKEGPSILRIQQVVRGDSAAYFCASSPFPGFPGTFSYEQYFGPGTRLTVT.

This rearrangement joins TRBV7-3 to TRBJ2-3, with 9 bases identical to TRBD2. Germline assignment: CDR1 SGHTA and CDR2 FQGTGA. The CDR3 spans 21 residues. The trim removed 0 bases at V and 5 bases at J, leaving 21 bases unmatched. For the CDR3, the DNA is TGTGCCAGCAGCTTAACGGGTGGGGGGGCTAGCGGGGCCGGGGACCTAGATACGCAGTATTTT. Translating gives CASSLTGGGASGAGDLDTQYF.

The gene calls are TRBV6-6 and TRBJ2-5, with a possible D match to TRBD2 (6 bases). The CDR3 runs 13 residues. V lost 5 bases, J lost 5 bases, and 12 bases lay in between. Germline V gene sequence: CDR1 MNHNY, CDR2 SVGAGI (reference sequence). CDR3 sequence: CASSADYAETQYF. The CDR3 coding sequence is TGTGCCAGCAGTGCGGACTACGCGGAGACCCAGTACTTC.

The genes are TRBV5-5 and TRBJ2-7; 8 positions match TRBD1. This CDR3 is 14 amino acids long. In germline, CDR1 is SGHKS, CDR2 YYEKEE (reference sequence). Trimming removed 2 bases from V and 4 bases from J; junction bases left unmatched: 5. The CDR3 nucleotides are TGTGCCAGCAGCTTACAGGGGGAAGGATACGAGCAGTACTTC. It yields the protein CASSLQGEGYEQYF.

The sample holds a few counts of this clone. The chain couples TRBV5-1 to TRBJ1-1; no clear D gene. The germline V gene has CDR1 SGHRS and CDR2 YFSETQ. The V gene lost 1 base and the J gene lost 10 bases, with 14 bases spanning the gap. The CDR3 consists of 13 residues. The CDR3 loop reads CASSLPSGFGAFF. CDR3 nucleotide sequence: TGCGCCAGCAGCTTGCCGAGCGGATTCGGAGCTTTCTTT.

The chain uses TRBV29-1 and TRBJ2-1; 9 bases map to TRBD2. Trimming removed 3 bases from V and 6 bases from J; junction bases left unmatched: 6. The length of the CDR3 is 14 residues. The germline V gene has CDR1 SQVTM and CDR2 ANQGSEA. CDR3 DNA: TGCAGCGTTGATATAGCGGGGGTTACCAATGAGCAGTTCTTC. Its translation is CSVDIAGVTNEQFF.

The chain carries TRBV19 and TRBJ2-5; D perhaps matches TRBD2 (5 bases). The V end lost 3 bases, the J end lost 5 bases, and 10 bases lay between the germline ends. CDR1 LNHDA and CDR2 SQIVND come from the germline V gene (reference sequence). The CDR3 contains 13 residues. DNA for the CDR3: TGTGCCAGTAGTATTGGCGGGTGGGAGACCCAGTACTTC. It translates to CASSIGGWETQYF. The variable domain in full, completed from reference TRBV19 and TRBJ2-5, reads DGGITQSPKYLFRKEGQNVTLSCEQNLNHDAMYWYRQDPGQGLRLIYYSQIVNDFQKGDIAEGYSVSREKKESFPLTVTSAQKNPTAFYLCASSIGGWETQYFGPGTRLLVL.

About this clone itself: The sample carries other DNA sequences with the same CDR3. The V gene is TRBV6-5, the J gene TRBJ1-2; 8 bases agree with TRBD1. CDR3 length equals 13 residues. The ends lost 5 bases at V and 3 bases at J; junction bases unmatched: 2. The germline CDR1 and CDR2 sequences are MNHEY and SVGAGI. Here the CDR3 DNA reads TGTGCCAGCAGTCCGGACAGGGACTATGGCTACACCTTC. Its translation: CASSPDRDYGYTF.

This chain uses TRBV6-4 with TRBJ2-1, with 8 bases matching TRBD1. The CDR3 length is 16 residues. Looked up from germline, CDR1 is MRHNA and CDR2 is SNTAGT. V lost 0 bases, J lost 2 bases, and 3 bases stayed unmatched. The CDR3 nucleotides are TGTGCCAGCAGTGACTCGTCGGACAGGGCCTACAATGAGCAGTTCTTC. This gives the protein CASSDSSDRAYNEQFF.

The rearrangement uses TRBV7-8 and TRBJ1-3, with 8 bases fitting TRBD1. Per the germline V gene, CDR1 is SGHVS and CDR2 is FQNEAQ. The V segment lost 4 bases and the J segment 0 bases; nucleotides outside the gene matches: 8. This CDR3 has 17 amino acids. The CDR3 protein is CASSSPQGVPSGNTIYF. CDR3 coding DNA: TGTGCCAGCAGCTCCCCACAGGGGGTTCCCTCTGGAAACACCATATATTTT.